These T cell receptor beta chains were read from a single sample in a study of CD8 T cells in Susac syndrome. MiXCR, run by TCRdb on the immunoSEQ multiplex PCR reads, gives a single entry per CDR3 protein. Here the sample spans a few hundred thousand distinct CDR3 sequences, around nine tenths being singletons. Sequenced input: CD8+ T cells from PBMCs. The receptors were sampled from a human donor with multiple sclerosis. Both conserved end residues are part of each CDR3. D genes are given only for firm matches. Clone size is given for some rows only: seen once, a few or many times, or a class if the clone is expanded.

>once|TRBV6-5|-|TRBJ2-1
TGTGCCAGCAGTTACTCCGGACCGGGCAATGAGCAGTTCTTC
CASSYSGPGNEQFF
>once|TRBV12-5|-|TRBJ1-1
TGTGCTAGTGGTCCCCAGGACTTGTGGAGGACTGAAGCTTTCTTT
CASGPQDLWRTEAFF
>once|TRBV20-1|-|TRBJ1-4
TGCAGTGCTAGAGATTTAGGCGACGAAAAACTGTTTTTT
CSARDLGDEKLFF
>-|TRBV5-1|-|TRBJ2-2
TGCGCCAGCAGCTTGGCCGCCTTCGGGGTGGGGACCGGGGAGCTGTTTTTT
CASSLAAFGVGTGELFF
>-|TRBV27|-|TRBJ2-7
TGTGCCAGCGGGGTGGCCGGGTACGAGCAGTACTTC
CASGVAGYEQYF
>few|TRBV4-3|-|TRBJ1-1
TGCGCCAGCAGCCTGTGGCGAGGAACTGAAGCTTTCTTT
CASSLWRGTEAFF
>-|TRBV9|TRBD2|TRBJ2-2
TGTGCCAGCAGCGGTTTCTCGGGACTAACGAGGGACGGGGAGCTGTTTTTT
CASSGFSGLTRDGELFF
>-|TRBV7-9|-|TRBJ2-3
TGTGCCAGCAGCCAGGCCGGCACAGATACGCAGTATTTT
CASSQAGTDTQYF
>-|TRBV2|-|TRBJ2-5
TGTGCCAGCAGTGAAAATCCGGCAGAGGAAGAGACCCAGTACTTC
CASSENPAEEETQYF
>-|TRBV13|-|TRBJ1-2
TGTGCCAGCAGCTTTCCCCACTATGGCTACACCTTC
CASSFPHYGYTF
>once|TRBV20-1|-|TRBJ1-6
TGCAGTGCTAGAGATCTGGGGGATAATTCACCCCTCCACTTT
CSARDLGDNSPLHF
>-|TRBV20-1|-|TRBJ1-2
TGCAGTGCTAGTGGGGGAGATGCGGAGGGCTACACCTTC
CSASGGDAEGYTF
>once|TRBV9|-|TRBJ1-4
TGTGCCAGCAGCCCCCTCGGGTCTGTTGCAACTAATGAAAAACTGTTTTTT
CASSPLGSVATNEKLFF
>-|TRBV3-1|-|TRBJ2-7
TGTGCCAGCAGCCCTCGGTGGGGTCCCTCCTACGAGCAGTACTTC
CASSPRWGPSYEQYF
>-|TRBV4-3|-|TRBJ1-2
TGCGCCAGCAGCCAAAGTACCGGGGATTCATATGGCTACACCTTC
CASSQSTGDSYGYTF
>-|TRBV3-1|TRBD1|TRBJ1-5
TGTGCCAGCAGCGTAGACAGGGGGAGACAGCCCCAGCATTTT
CASSVDRGRQPQHF
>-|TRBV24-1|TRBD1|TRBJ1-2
TGTGCCACCAGAGCGGGACAGGCCTTCGGAGGCTACACCTTC
CATRAGQAFGGYTF
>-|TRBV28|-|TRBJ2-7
TGTGCCAGCAGTTTCGGGGTTACCTACGAGCAGTACTTC
CASSFGVTYEQYF
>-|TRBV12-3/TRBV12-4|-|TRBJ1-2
TGTGCCAGCAGTTTCGGTGCGAGCGGCTATGGCTACACCTTC
CASSFGASGYGYTF
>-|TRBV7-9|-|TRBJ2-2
TGTGCCAGCAGTTACACATGGCCGGGACAGAACACCGGGGAGCTGTTTTTT
CASSYTWPGQNTGELFF